These 31 T cell receptor beta chains share one sample of origin, sequenced in a study of long-term antiretroviral therapy in people with HIV. Run at survey level, the immunoSEQ assay was version v3.0. The repertoire was sequenced with immunoSEQ multiplex PCR; TCRdb's copy has only in-frame clones and lacks some. The table includes about 19,000 clones, about 80% detected once. The sample was unsorted PBMCs, taken 0.2 years after starting antiretroviral therapy. The receptors originated from a middle-aged woman with HIV.

The chain has TRBV2 and TRBJ1-5; no clear D. The V end lost 2 bases, the J end lost 0 bases, and 5 bases lay between the germline ends. CDR1 and CDR2 from the germline V gene are SNHLY and FYNNEI. This CDR3 has 14 amino acids. CDR3 nucleotides: TGTGCCAGCAGTGAACTGACTAGCAATCAGCCCCAGCATTTT. Amino acids: CASSELTSNQPQHF.

This chain uses TRBV11-2 with TRBJ1-5; D not certain. The CDR3 consists of 15 residues. Trimming stripped 2 bases from V and 1 base from J, with 9 bases between. Per the germline V gene, CDR1 is SGHAT and CDR2 is FQNNGV. This CDR3 is CASSLSGMSNQPQHF. CDR3 nucleotide sequence: TGTGCCAGCAGCTTATCGGGGATGAGCAATCAGCCCCAGCATTTT.

This chain links TRBV7-9 with TRBJ2-5; 7 positions match TRBD1. Germline V lookup: CDR1 SEHNR, CDR2 FQNEAQ (reference sequence). This CDR3 contains 12 residues. V dropped 6 bases and J dropped 2; count of bases not matched to a gene: 0. This chain's CDR3 is CASRQGQETQYF. CDR3 sequence (DNA): TGTGCCAGCAGACAGGGGCAAGAGACCCAGTACTTC.

This chain connects TRBV6-6 to TRBJ1-5; unclear D gene. Per germline, CDR1 MNHNY and CDR2 SVGAGI (reference sequence). With 5 bases removed from V and 3 bases from J, the gap between germline ends came to 17 bases. The CDR3 totals 16 residues. CDR3 region: CASSPKWGGVNQPQHF. CDR3 nucleotide sequence: TGTGCCAGCAGTCCTAAATGGGGTGGCGTCAATCAGCCCCAGCATTTT.

This chain links TRBV23-1 with TRBJ2-7, with D uncertain. TRBV23-1 is an open reading frame, and its role is uncertain. There are 15 residues in the CDR3. Trimming shortened V by 0 bases and J by 3 bases, and 12 bases separated the two germline ends. Written as DNA, the CDR3 is TGCGCCAGCAGTCAATCAAGCAGGTATCTCTACGAGCAGTACTTC. Protein product: CASSQSSRYLYEQYF.

This chain uses TRBV5-5 with TRBJ1-3; D gene unclear. Trimming pared 0 bases from V and 2 bases from J, leaving 6 bases between. CDR1 is SGHKS, CDR2 YYEKEE, per germline (reference sequence). This CDR3 has 14 residues. The CDR3 sequence: CASSLGAAGNTIYF. CDR3 coding DNA: TGTGCCAGCAGCTTGGGTGCAGCTGGAAACACCATATATTTT.

This rearrangement joins TRBV7-6 to TRBJ1-6; no clear D gene. The CDR3 is 15 amino acids. Trimming removed 5 bases from V and 5 bases from J, with 13 bases in between. Per the germline V gene, CDR1 is SGHVS and CDR2 is FNYEAQ. The CDR3 spells CASSPGEGDNSPLHF. The CDR3 DNA reads as TGTGCCAGCAGCCCAGGAGAGGGAGATAATTCACCCCTCCACTTT.

A few counts support this clone. The chain joins TRBV6-5 to TRBJ2-7, with 9 bases fitting TRBD1. The CDR3 runs 16 residues. V lost 0 bases to trimming and J lost 3 bases; unmatched junction nucleotides: 6. The germline V gene has CDR1 MNHEY and CDR2 SVGAGI. The CDR3 bases are TGTGCCAGCAGTTACTCCCGGACAGGGGACGGCTACGAGCAGTACTTC. It specifies CASSYSRTGDGYEQYF.

J is TRBJ2-3 and V is TRBV6-6; D might be TRBD1 (6 bases). The V end lost 5 bases, the J end lost 9 bases, and 12 bases lay between the germline ends. This CDR3 region has 12 residues. CDR1 and CDR2 from the germline V gene are MNHNY and SVGAGI (reference sequence). The CDR3 nucleotides are TGTGCCAGCAGTGCCGGGACAATAACGCAGTATTTT. Translated, it gives CASSAGTITQYF.

The chain carries TRBV21-1 and TRBJ1-1; no check of the table's D call, TRBD1, against the DNA was made. TRBV21-1 is described as a pseudogene. The CDR3 has 19 amino acids. CDR3 in amino acids: CASSFRRDRQGEQNTEAFF. The CDR3 DNA is TGTGCCAGCAGCTTCCGAAGAGACCGACAGGGAGAACAGAACACTGAAGCTTTCTTT.

The CDR3 loop reads CASSYSMDRDQPQHF. CDR3 DNA: TGTGCCAGCAGTTACTCGATGGACAGGGACCAGCCCCAGCATTTT. The chain uses TRBV6-5 and TRBJ1-5, with 8 nucleotides matching TRBD1. Germline V gene data show CDR1 as MNHEY and CDR2 as SVGAGI. J was trimmed by 7 bases and V by 0 bases; bases with no gene match: 5. The CDR3 runs to 15 residues.

The rearrangement links TRBV18 to TRBJ1-2; D possibly corresponds to TRBD1 (5 bases). Trimming shortened V by 10 bases and J by 0 bases, and 15 bases separated the two germline ends. The CDR3 is 14 residues long. Germline V lookup: CDR1 KGHSH, CDR2 LQKENI. CDR3 sequence reads: CATSDGGSNYGYTF. The CDR3 DNA sequence: TGTGCCACCTCCGACGGGGGTTCTAACTATGGCTACACCTTC.

The V call is TRBV2, the J call TRBJ2-7, with a weak D call TRBD1 (6 bases). Looked up from germline, CDR1 is SNHLY and CDR2 is FYNNEI. V lost 7 bases and J 2 bases, leaving 9 bases between the germline ends. The CDR3 contains 12 residues. CDR3 nucleotides: TGTGCCAGCACCGACAGGACCTACGAGCAGTACTTC. Translating gives CASTDRTYEQYF. Complete variable domain (other parts from reference TRBV2 and TRBJ2-7): EPEVTQTPSHQVTQMGQEVILRCVPISNHLYFYWYRQILGQKVEFLVSFYNNEISEKSEIFDDQFSVERPDGSNFTLKIRSTKLEDSAMYFCASTDRTYEQYFGPGTRLTVT.

The rearrangement uses TRBV6-6 and TRBJ1-2; unclear D gene. Trimming pared 2 bases from V and 0 bases from J, leaving 7 bases between. Germline V CDR1 and CDR2: MNHNY, SVGAGI (reference sequence). There are 14 residues in the CDR3. In DNA form, the CDR3 reads TGTGCCAGCAGTTACGCCTTACCTAACTATGGCTACACCTTC. It codes for CASSYALPNYGYTF.

This clone occurred once. The chain carries TRBV27 and TRBJ2-7, with 7 bases matching TRBD2. CDR1 is MNHEY, CDR2 SMNVEV, per germline (reference sequence). This CDR3 region has 13 residues. With V trimmed by 10 bases and J by 2 bases, 8 bases remained unmatched. DNA for the CDR3: TGTGCCACCGGAAGCGGGACCACCTACGAGCAGTACTTC. It encodes CATGSGTTYEQYF.

The chain joins TRBV28 to TRBJ2-3, with 13 bases identical to TRBD2. Germline V gene lookup returns CDR1 MDHEN and CDR2 SYDVKM. Trimming took 6 bases from V and 6 from J; bases not matched to a gene: 6. The CDR3 is 15 amino acids. As DNA, the CDR3 is TGTGCCAGCAGCACTAGCGGGAGGGCCCGGGATACGCAGTATTTT. Translating it yields CASSTSGRARDTQYF.

This chain joins TRBV2 and TRBJ2-7; TRBD1 matches 7 bases. The V segment lost 4 bases and the J segment 7 bases; nucleotides outside the gene matches: 7. From germline, CDR1 is SNHLY and CDR2 FYNNEI. The CDR3 is 13 amino acids. The CDR3 loop reads CASSGQGLQEQYF. As DNA, the CDR3 is TGTGCCAGCAGTGGACAGGGCCTTCAAGAGCAGTACTTC.

The chain couples TRBV2 to TRBJ1-3, with a tentative D call TRBD1 (5 bases). Trimming left V 5 bases short and J 0 bases short, with 8 bases between. CDR3 length: 14 amino acids. Germline-derived CDR1 and CDR2 are SNHLY and FYNNEI. In DNA, the CDR3 is TGTGCCAGCAGTACAGGAGTCTCTGGAAACACCATATATTTT. Translated, it gives CASSTGVSGNTIYF.

This clone has just a few counts. The chain has TRBV9 and TRBJ2-3, with a tentative D call TRBD2 (6 bases). V shed 0 bases and J shed 1 base, with 9 bases lying between them. This CDR3 has 15 amino acids. CDR1 is SGDLS, CDR2 YYNGEE, per germline. CDR3 coding DNA: TGTGCCAGCAGCGTAGAACTAGCTGGCACAGATACGCAGTATTTT. This codes for CASSVELAGTDTQYF.

The chain carries TRBV7-2 and TRBJ1-2; D perhaps matches TRBD1 (5 bases). Trimming stripped 5 bases from V and 3 bases from J, with 13 bases between. This CDR3 is 14 amino acids long. CDR1 is SGHTA and CDR2 is FQGNSA in the germline V gene. DNA of the CDR3: TGTGCCAGCAGCCCCGGGACCCGGGACTATGGCTACACCTTC. It codes for CASSPGTRDYGYTF.

This clone was seen once. This chain joins TRBV7-9 and TRBJ2-1; D is unclear. CDR3 length: 13 residues. Germline V gene sequence: CDR1 SEHNR, CDR2 FQNEAQ (reference sequence). Between the trimmed V and J ends, which lost 5 bases and 7 bases, there was a span of 12 bases. CDR3 nucleotide sequence: TGTGCCAGCAGCCCCCTACAGCTAAATGAGCAGTTCTTC. Residues: CASSPLQLNEQFF.

This chain uses TRBV7-2 with TRBJ1-2, with TRBD1 as a possible D gene (5 bases). The CDR3 is made up of 13 amino acids. The ends were cut back, 3 bases at V and 7 bases at J, with 12 bases in the middle. Germline V gives CDR1 SGHTA, CDR2 FQGNSA. The DNA of the CDR3 is TGTGCCAGCAGCTTTGGGAGGGGTACTGGCTACACCTTC. This gives the protein CASSFGRGTGYTF.

V and J are TRBV9 and TRBJ2-7, with TRBD1 matching 9 bases. The CDR3 totals 14 residues. Germline CDR1 SGDLS, CDR2 YYNGEE. The V and J ends lost 3 bases and 4 bases, in that order; junction bases with no gene match: 5. CDR3 DNA sequence: TGTGCCAGCAGCGCCGGGACAGGGCGATACGAGCAGTACTTC. It specifies CASSAGTGRYEQYF.

This chain links TRBV5-1 with TRBJ2-1; no firm D call. V was clipped by 2 bases and J by 8 bases, with 11 bases between them. Germline CDR1 SGHRS, CDR2 YFSETQ. The CDR3 length is 13 residues. The CDR3 loop reads CASSFTPGDEQFF. CDR3 DNA: TGCGCCAGCAGCTTTACCCCTGGGGATGAGCAGTTCTTC.

The chain uses TRBV7-2 and TRBJ2-1; 15 bases line up with TRBD2. In germline, CDR1 is SGHTA, CDR2 FQGNSA. Trimming at V came to 6 bases and at J to 9 bases, leaving 15 bases not matched to a gene. This CDR3 region has 18 residues. CDR3: CASRPGLAGGLRVGEQFF. In DNA, the CDR3 is TGTGCCAGCAGACCGGGACTAGCGGGAGGCCTACGGGTAGGTGAGCAGTTCTTC. Drawing the rest from reference TRBV7-2 and TRBJ2-1, the complete variable domain is GAGVSQSPSNKVTEKGKDVELRCDPISGHTALYWYRQSLGQGLEFLIYFQGNSAPDKSGLPSDRFSAERTGGSVSTLTIQRTQQEDSAVYLCASRPGLAGGLRVGEQFFGPGTRLTVL.

V usage is TRBV6-4 and J usage is TRBJ1-4, with TRBD1 matching 8 bases. V lost 10 bases, J lost 6 bases, and 10 bases stayed unmatched. The CDR3 extends over 14 amino acids. Germline CDR1 reads MRHNA; CDR2 reads SNTAGT. The chain's CDR3 is CATTSPDRDEKLFF. For the CDR3, the DNA is TGTGCCACCACCAGTCCGGACAGGGATGAAAAACTGTTTTTT.

With respect to this clone: One junction end disagrees with the germline gene, perhaps due to a read error. J is TRBJ1-2 and V is TRBV7-9; weak D call: TRBD1 (6 bases). The CDR3 spans 13 residues. Germline values: CDR1 SEHNR, CDR2 FQNEAQ (reference sequence). CDR3 loop: CASSYTDRPVPLF. In nucleotides, the CDR3 is TGTGCCAGCAGCTACACCGACAGGCCGGTCCCCCTCTTC.

The chain joins TRBV10-3 to TRBJ2-2; D is undetermined. The germline V gene encodes CDR1 ENHRY and CDR2 SYGVKD. V lost 8 bases and J 0 bases, leaving 7 bases between the germline ends. The CDR3 consists of 13 residues. The CDR3 DNA reads as TGTGCCATCCTGTCCCCGAACACCGGGGAGCTGTTTTTT. Translating gives CAILSPNTGELFF.

This chain joins TRBV14 and TRBJ2-1; D may be TRBD2 (5 bases). CDR3 length: 18 amino acids. V lost 1 base and J 7 bases, leaving 23 bases between the germline ends. CDR1 SGHDN and CDR2 FVKESK come from the germline V gene. In DNA form, the CDR3 reads TGTGCCAGCAGCCAAGCGGCGGGTGGCTCAACAACCAAAAATGAGCAGTTCTTC. Residues: CASSQAAGGSTTKNEQFF.

V is TRBV19 and J is TRBJ1-2, with D perhaps TRBD1 (5 bases). CDR1 is LNHDA, CDR2 SQIVND, per germline (reference sequence). Deletions cut 8 bases from V and 5 bases from J, with 9 bases between. The CDR3 covers 11 residues. CDR3 region: CASGGTYGYTF. CDR3 nucleotides: TGTGCCAGTGGGGGGACGTATGGCTACACCTTC.

The V call is TRBV30, the J call TRBJ2-1; D perhaps matches TRBD2 (5 bases). CDR3 size: 14 residues. Trimming removed 6 bases at V and 12 bases at J, with 24 bases between. Per germline, CDR1 GTSNPN and CDR2 SVGIG (reference sequence). This chain's CDR3 is CACSPDAGGAGQFF. In nucleotides, the CDR3 is TGTGCCTGCTCACCGGACGCTGGAGGCGCGGGGCAGTTCTTC.